What follows are 26 T cell receptor beta chains derived from one specimen sequenced in a study of T cells in Graves' hyperthyroidism and ophthalmopathy. It was RNA transcripts that yielded the amplified TCR beta CDR3 regions. Primed by the HTBI set, a first-round RT-PCR was run on the TCR CDR3. TCRdb called the multiplex PCR reads again in MiXCR, with one record for every CDR3 protein. Counted here are approximately 300,000 distinct CDR3 sequences, 15% to 20% occurring once; the ten biggest clones make up around 34%. Material for sequencing was blood. Receptor source: a man aged 25 to 40 with Graves' hyperthyroidism.

The chain is built from TRBV3-1 and TRBJ2-7; D is perhaps TRBD2 (5 bases). The CDR3 spans 15 residues. CDR1 LGHDT and CDR2 YNNKEL come from the germline V gene (reference sequence). Trimming stripped 1 base from V and 4 bases from J, with 14 bases between. Written as DNA, the CDR3 is TGTGCCAGCAGCCAAGGGTCGCGGAGAGGGTACGAGCAGTACTTC. Its protein product is CASSQGSRRGYEQYF.

About this clonotype: The junction differs from germline at one of its ends, possibly a read error. The gene calls are TRBV9 and TRBJ2-7, with D perhaps given as TRBD1 or TRBD2 (6 bases each). The CDR3 has 17 residues. Germline lookup yields CDR1 SGDLS and CDR2 YYNGEE. CDR3 DNA sequence: TGTGCCAGCAGCGTAGCTCCCCAGGGGAGCGGGTCCTACGAGCCGTACTTC. Translation: CASSVAPQGSGSYEPYF.

This clonotype was recorded many times. V and J are TRBV28 and TRBJ1-1; D gene ambiguous. Germline CDR1 and CDR2: MDHEN and SYDVKM. This CDR3 comprises 15 residues. Trimming took 1 base from V and 1 from J, leaving 10 bases between them. The CDR3 sequence: CASSLSTPGNTEAFF. CDR3 DNA: TGTGCCAGCAGTTTATCTACCCCAGGGAACACTGAAGCTTTCTTT.

The genes are TRBV4-1 and TRBJ1-3; D is uncertain. Germline V CDR1 and CDR2: MGHRA, YSYEKL. The CDR3 has 18 residues. The V and J ends lost 1 base and 0 bases respectively, with 16 bases between them. For the CDR3, the DNA is TGCGCCAGCAGCCAAGGGTTATGGCGGCGCCACTCTGGAAACACCATATATTTT. This gives the protein CASSQGLWRRHSGNTIYF.

J is TRBJ1-4 and V is TRBV12-3 or TRBV12-4; TRBD1 matches at 8 bases. The CDR3 runs 14 residues. V trimming: 6 bases; J trimming: 6 bases; junction bases outside the gene matches: 6. CDR3 protein: CASRWTGLDEKLFF. The CDR3 bases are TGTGCCAGCAGGTGGACAGGGCTCGATGAAAAACTGTTTTTT.

This clonotype was counted many times. This chain joins TRBV20-1 and TRBJ2-7, with TRBD2 matching over 8 bases. Germline V gives CDR1 DFQATT, CDR2 SNEGSKA (reference sequence). The V and J ends lost 7 bases and 3 bases, in that order; junction bases with no gene match: 8. The CDR3 consists of 13 residues. CDR3 in amino acids: CSVSGRALYEQYF. CDR3 DNA: TGCAGTGTTTCCGGGAGGGCCCTCTACGAGCAGTACTTC.

The V gene is TRBV29-1, the J gene TRBJ2-5, with a weak D call TRBD2 (5 bases). Trimming cost V 6 bases and J 11 bases, with 28 bases left between them. Germline values: CDR1 SQVTM, CDR2 ANQGSEA. The CDR3 has 15 residues. CDR3 nucleotide sequence: TGCAGCGTGGCTGGCTCGGGGTCACCGAGAGAGGGTCAGTACTTC. Residues: CSVAGSGSPREGQYF.

This clonotype was seen many times. The V and J genes are TRBV7-2 and TRBJ2-3; tentatively, D is TRBD1 (5 bases). Germline V CDR1 and CDR2: SGHTA, FQGNSA. Between the trimmed V and J ends, which lost 4 bases and 1 base, there was a span of 12 bases. The CDR3 runs 15 residues. Here the CDR3 reads CASSSQGLRTDTQYF. For the CDR3, the DNA is TGTGCCAGCAGCTCCCAGGGATTACGCACAGATACGCAGTATTTT.

In this sample, this clonotype turned up a few times. The gene calls are TRBV19 and TRBJ2-1; tentative D call: TRBD2 (6 bases). Trimming stripped 3 bases from V and 4 bases from J, with 13 bases between. Germline V gene sequence: CDR1 LNHDA, CDR2 SQIVND (reference sequence). This CDR3 spans 15 amino acids. As DNA, the CDR3 is TGTGCCAGTAGTATGAGTAGCGGATCTTACAATGAGCAGTTCTTC. As protein: CASSMSSGSYNEQFF.

This clonotype was recorded at least ten times. The chain combines TRBV18 with TRBJ1-5, with no clear D. CDR3 length: 18 amino acids. V gave up 3 bases and J gave up 0 bases, with 18 bases separating them. Germline CDR1 and CDR2: KGHSH and LQKENI. Here the CDR3 reads CASSPYVSLRGSNQPQHF. For the CDR3, the DNA is TGTGCCAGCTCACCCTATGTCTCCCTACGGGGTAGCAATCAGCCCCAGCATTTT. The complete variable domain, with remaining parts taken from reference TRBV18 and TRBJ1-5, reads NAGVMQNPRHLVRRRGQEARLRCSPMKGHSHVYWYRQLPEEGLKFMVYLQKENIIDESGMPKERFSAEFPKEGPSILRIQQVVRGDSAAYFCASSPYVSLRGSNQPQHFGDGTRLSIL.

The chain links TRBV7-9 to TRBJ1-2, with D uncertain. Trimming pared 5 bases from V and 3 bases from J, leaving 10 bases between. The germline V gene encodes CDR1 SEHNR and CDR2 FQNEAQ (reference sequence). The CDR3 extends over 13 amino acids. CDR3 amino acids: CASSPDWDYGYTF. The CDR3 DNA reads TGTGCCAGCAGCCCCGACTGGGACTATGGCTACACCTTC.

This clonotype was seen only once. The CDR3 DNA follows: TGTGCTAGTGGTTTGGCAGAAACCGGGGAGCTGTTTTTT. Protein: CASGLAETGELFF. The chain combines TRBV12-5 with TRBJ2-2, with D uncertain. Looked up from germline, CDR1 is LGHNT and CDR2 is FRNRAP. Between the trimmed V and J ends, which lost 1 base and 5 bases, there was a span of 5 bases. This CDR3 is built from 13 residues.

Ten or more counts support this clonotype. The rearrangement links TRBV20-1 to TRBJ2-5, with TRBD2 matching over 13 bases. CDR3 size: 13 residues. The trim removed 5 bases at V and 4 bases at J, leaving 1 base unmatched. Per germline, CDR1 DFQATT and CDR2 SNEGSKA (reference sequence). This CDR3 is CSAGLAGAETQYF. CDR3 sequence (DNA): TGCAGTGCTGGACTAGCGGGAGCAGAGACCCAGTACTTC.

This clonotype was found many times. J is TRBJ2-1 and V is TRBV5-1; D is uncertain. The V and J ends lost 0 bases and 9 bases respectively, with 10 bases between them. The length of the CDR3 is 13 residues. Per the germline V gene, CDR1 is SGHRS and CDR2 is YFSETQ. CDR3 in amino acids: CASSLEARGEQFF. CDR3 nucleotide sequence: TGCGCCAGCAGCTTGGAAGCAAGAGGTGAGCAGTTCTTC.

V usage is TRBV24-1 and J usage is TRBJ2-2; possibly TRBD2 for D (7 bases). V was shortened by 4 bases and J by 0 bases, with 11 bases between the two germline ends. Germline CDR1 and CDR2: KGHDR and SFDVKD. This CDR3 spans 16 amino acids. The CDR3 DNA sequence: TGTGCCACCAGTGAGCAAGGGGGGGCGAACACCGGGGAGCTGTTTTTT. Translated: CATSEQGGANTGELFF.

This clonotype was seen a single time. The chain employs TRBV10-2 and TRBJ2-7, with D uncertain. V was trimmed by 6 bases and J by 5 bases, leaving 17 bases between them. The CDR3 loop spans 14 amino acids. Germline V gene sequence: CDR1 WSHSY, CDR2 SAAADI. Here the CDR3 reads CASRPLGRLNEQYF. CDR3 DNA sequence: TGCGCCAGCAGGCCGTTAGGGCGTCTGAACGAGCAGTACTTC.

This clonotype has more than one count but fewer than ten. The rearrangement uses TRBV7-3 and TRBJ2-2; TRBD2 matches at 10 bases. The CDR3 contains 19 residues. Germline lookup yields CDR1 SGHTA and CDR2 FQGTGA. The ends lost 1 base at V and 4 bases at J; junction bases unmatched: 12. The CDR3: CASSLSSPSGSGGTGELFF. The CDR3 coding sequence is TGTGCCAGCAGCTTAAGTAGTCCTAGCGGGAGCGGGGGCACCGGGGAGCTGTTTTTT.

The sample holds a few counts of this clonotype. V is TRBV7-9 and J is TRBJ2-4; D might be TRBD1 or TRBD2, each matching 6 bases. Germline lookup yields CDR1 SEHNR and CDR2 FQNEAQ (reference sequence). V lost 5 bases and J 7 bases, leaving 12 bases between the germline ends. The CDR3 extends over 13 amino acids. The CDR3 DNA follows: TGTGCCAGCAGCCGAATAGGGGGGAACATTCAGTACTTC. This translates into CASSRIGGNIQYF.

This clonotype was picked up many times. The genes are TRBV27 and TRBJ2-5; tentative D call: TRBD2 (5 bases). Germline V gene sequence: CDR1 MNHEY, CDR2 SMNVEV (reference sequence). CDR3 length equals 15 residues. Trimming stripped 3 bases from V and 4 bases from J, with 15 bases between. The CDR3 region has the DNA TGTGCCAGCAGTTTGACCCCGGGAAACTTAGAGACCCAGTACTTC. Translation gives CASSLTPGNLETQYF.

This clonotype was counted ten times or more. This CDR3 is CASSIPDGATNEKLFF. CDR3 nucleotides: TGTGCCAGCAGTATTCCGGACGGCGCAACTAATGAAAAACTGTTTTTT. The genes are TRBV28 and TRBJ1-4, with D unclear. Deletions cut 5 bases from V and 0 bases from J, with 13 bases between. The CDR3 spans 16 residues. The germline gives CDR1 MDHEN, CDR2 SYDVKM.

A few counts support this clonotype. The chain recombines TRBV18 with TRBJ2-1, with D tentatively TRBD2 (6 bases). Germline V lookup: CDR1 KGHSH, CDR2 LQKENI. The germline V and J ends were trimmed by 3 bases and 0 bases, with 12 bases remaining between them. The CDR3 runs to 16 residues. CDR3 sequence reads: CASSPSAAGSYNEQFF. The CDR3 DNA sequence: TGTGCCAGCTCACCCAGCGCAGCGGGCTCCTACAATGAGCAGTTCTTC.

This clonotype was found many times. The chain has TRBV18 and TRBJ1-1; D unresolved. Trimming took off 6 bases at V and 7 bases at J, with 15 bases between the two ends. CDR1 and CDR2 from the germline V gene are KGHSH and LQKENI. CDR3 length: 13 amino acids. The DNA of the CDR3 is TGTGCCAGCTCGCCAAATGAGAGAGATGAAGCTTTCTTT. Translation: CASSPNERDEAFF. Using reference TRBV18 and TRBJ1-1 for the parts outside the CDR3, the full variable domain is NAGVMQNPRHLVRRRGQEARLRCSPMKGHSHVYWYRQLPEEGLKFMVYLQKENIIDESGMPKERFSAEFPKEGPSILRIQQVVRGDSAAYFCASSPNERDEAFFGQGTRLTVV.

A word on this clonotype: A much larger clone differs by one base, so this may be a read error. This CDR3 reads CATSDFSTGAGAYEQFF. The CDR3 bases are TGTGCCACCAGTGATTTTTCGACCGGGGCAGGGGCTTATGAGCAGTTCTTC. The genes are TRBV24-1 and TRBJ2-1, with D maybe TRBD1 (6 bases). Trimming removed 1 base at V and 8 bases at J, with 20 bases between. This CDR3 is built from 17 residues. Germline CDR1 is KGHDR and CDR2 is SFDVKD.

This clonotype was seen ten or more times. The chain links TRBV7-9 to TRBJ1-1; perhaps TRBD1 as D (5 bases). The V end was cut by 4 bases, the J end by 5 bases, with 11 bases between. Germline V lookup: CDR1 SEHNR, CDR2 FQNEAQ (reference sequence). The CDR3 consists of 13 residues. CDR3 coding DNA: TGTGCCAGCAGCTCGAACGGGGGGACTGAAGCTTTCTTT. Translating it yields CASSSNGGTEAFF. Full variable domain (outside the CDR3, taken from reference TRBV7-9 and TRBJ1-1): DTGVSQNPRHKITKRGQNVTFRCDPISEHNRLYWYRQTLGQGPEFLTYFQNEAQLEKSRLLSDRFSAERPKGSFSTLEIQRTEQGDSAMYLCASSSNGGTEAFFGQGTRLTVV.

This clonotype came up a few times. The rearrangement joins TRBV20-1 to TRBJ2-7; weak D call: TRBD2 (6 bases). From germline, CDR1 is DFQATT and CDR2 SNEGSKA (reference sequence). V shed 5 bases and J shed 9 bases, with 20 bases lying between them. The CDR3 contains 13 residues. The CDR3 DNA reads TGCAGTGCTGACGCAGGCGATCCCGGGGGGCAGTACTTC. Protein sequence: CSADAGDPGGQYF.

The rearrangement joins TRBV27 to TRBJ2-1, with TRBD2 identical over 9 bases. CDR1 is MNHEY, CDR2 SMNVEV, per germline (reference sequence). The V gene end was trimmed by 4 bases and the J gene end by 5 bases; junction bases not matched to a gene: 9. There are 16 residues in the CDR3. The CDR3 region has the DNA TGTGCCAGCAGTTCACCGACTAGCGGATTTAACAATGAGCAGTTCTTC. Its protein is CASSSPTSGFNNEQFF.